The TCR beta chain described here comes from a study of cytomegalovirus exposure and HLA in healthy donors. Study information: The same platform as the approximately 730 first-cohort repertoires was used for the roughly 130 validation repertoires, a later analysis reported.

Trimming left V 0 bases short and J 0 bases short, with 8 bases between. Germline V gives CDR1 SGHTA, CDR2 FQGNSA. The CDR3 totals 15 residues. General study points: Accounts indicate the classifier identified cytomegalovirus status with strong specificity and sensitivity.

As concerns this clone: Antigen specificity is unknown.

Clones were read by immunoSEQ multiplex PCR, and TCRdb kept only the in-frame ones, dropping some. The sample has approximately 190,000 clones, more than 80% seen once. Sequencing input: PBMCs. The receptor comes from a man between 18 and 29 years old in good health and CMV-seropositive. The chain is built from TRBV7-2 and TRBJ1-1; no reliable D call. CDR3 sequence reads: CASSLARQLNTEAFF. The DNA of the CDR3 is TGTGCCAGCAGCTTAGCGCGGCAGCTGAACACTGAAGCTTTCTTT.